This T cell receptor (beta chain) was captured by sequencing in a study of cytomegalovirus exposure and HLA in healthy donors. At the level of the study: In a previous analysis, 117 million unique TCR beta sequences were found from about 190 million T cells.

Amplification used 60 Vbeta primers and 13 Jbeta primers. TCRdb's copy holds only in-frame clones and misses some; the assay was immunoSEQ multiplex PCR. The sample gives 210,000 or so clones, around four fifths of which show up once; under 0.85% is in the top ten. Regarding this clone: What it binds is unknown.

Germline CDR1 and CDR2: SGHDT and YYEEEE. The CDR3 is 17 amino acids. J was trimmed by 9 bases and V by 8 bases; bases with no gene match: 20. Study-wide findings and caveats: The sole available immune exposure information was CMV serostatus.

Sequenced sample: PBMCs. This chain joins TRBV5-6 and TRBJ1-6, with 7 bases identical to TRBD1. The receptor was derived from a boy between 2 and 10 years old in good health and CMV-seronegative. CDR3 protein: CARGRKGQILSSSPLHF. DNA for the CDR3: TGTGCCAGGGGCCGGAAGGGACAGATTCTTTCGAGTTCACCCCTCCACTTT.